The 2 T cell receptor beta chains listed next were all sequenced from one sample in a study of blood T cell repertoires in COVID-19. Repertoires were generated with immunoSEQ multiplex PCR, while TCRdb's copy carries only in-frame clones and drops some. Of some 180,000 clones in the sample, about 84% were seen once. Sequenced input: peripheral blood. The receptors were gathered from a human donor in a cohort sampled during active COVID-19.

The chain joins TRBV2 to TRBJ2-7; possibly TRBD1 for D (6 bases). With 8 bases removed from V and 6 bases from J, the gap between germline ends came to 11 bases. Germline loops: CDR1 SNHLY, CDR2 FYNNEI. The CDR3 loop spans 11 amino acids. CDR3 in amino acids: CASEQGGEQYF. As DNA, the CDR3 is TGTGCCAGCGAACAGGGCGGCGAGCAGTACTTC.

The rearrangement uses TRBV6-5 and TRBJ2-7; TRBD2 is a possible D gene (5 bases). Per germline, CDR1 MNHEY and CDR2 SVGAGI. V was clipped by 2 bases and J by 1 base, with 9 bases between them. This CDR3 contains 14 residues. CDR3 region: CASSYGSSSYEQYF. CDR3 nucleotides: TGTGCCAGCAGTTACGGGAGCTCTTCCTACGAGCAGTACTTC.